The entry below gives a single TCR beta chain sequence along with its context. These data belong to a study of cytomegalovirus exposure and HLA in healthy donors. CDR3 length: 15 residues. Trimming removed 0 bases at V and 1 base at J, with 10 bases between. Germline V gene lookup returns CDR1 SGDLS and CDR2 YYNGEE. The data were produced by immunoSEQ multiplex PCR, yet TCRdb's version contains in-frame clones alone and is incomplete. Among approximately 140,000 clones listed, approximately 86% were seen once. This receptor was taken from a man aged 18 to 29 in good health and CMV-seropositive. The sequencing sample was made of PBMCs. The chain has TRBV9 and TRBJ1-1; D ambiguous. The CDR3: CASSVGGGSNTEAFF. In DNA, the CDR3 is TGTGCCAGCAGCGTAGGGGGAGGGTCGAACACTGAAGCTTTCTTT. Full variable domain (missing parts from reference TRBV9 and TRBJ1-1): DSGVTQTPKHLITATGQRVTLRCSPRSGDLSVYWYQQSLDQGLQFLIQYYNGEERAKGNILERFSAQQFPDLHSELNLSSLELGDSALYFCASSVGGGSNTEAFFGQGTRLTVV.